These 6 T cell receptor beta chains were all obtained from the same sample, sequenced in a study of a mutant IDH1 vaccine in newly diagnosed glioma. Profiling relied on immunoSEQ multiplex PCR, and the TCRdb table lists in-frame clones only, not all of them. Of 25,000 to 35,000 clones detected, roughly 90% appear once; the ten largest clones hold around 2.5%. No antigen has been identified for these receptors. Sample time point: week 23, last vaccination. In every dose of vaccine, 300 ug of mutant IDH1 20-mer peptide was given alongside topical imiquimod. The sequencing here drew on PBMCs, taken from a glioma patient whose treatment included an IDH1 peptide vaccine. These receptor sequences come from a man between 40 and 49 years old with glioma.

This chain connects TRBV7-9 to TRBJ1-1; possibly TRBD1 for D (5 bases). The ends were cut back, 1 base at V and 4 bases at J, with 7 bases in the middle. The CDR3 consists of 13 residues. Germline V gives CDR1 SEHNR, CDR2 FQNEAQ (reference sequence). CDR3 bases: TGTGCCAGCAGCTTAGACCAGGGCACTGAAGCTTTCTTT. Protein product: CASSLDQGTEAFF.

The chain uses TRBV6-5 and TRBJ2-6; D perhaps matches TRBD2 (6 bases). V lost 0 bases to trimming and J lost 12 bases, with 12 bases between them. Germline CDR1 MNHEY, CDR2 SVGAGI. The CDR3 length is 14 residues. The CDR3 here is CASSYSAGPSVLTF. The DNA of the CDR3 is TGTGCCAGCAGTTACTCGGCGGGGCCCAGCGTCCTGACTTTC.

DNA for the CDR3: TGCGCCAGCAGCCCAACCCTCGCCGGGACTAGACAAGGGTATGAGCAGTTCTTC. It codes for CASSPTLAGTRQGYEQFF. The chain combines TRBV4-1 with TRBJ2-1; TRBD2 aligns across 8 bases. V was clipped by 4 bases and J by 8 bases; unmatched bases: 19. Germline assignment: CDR1 MGHRA and CDR2 YSYEKL. This CDR3 contains 18 residues.

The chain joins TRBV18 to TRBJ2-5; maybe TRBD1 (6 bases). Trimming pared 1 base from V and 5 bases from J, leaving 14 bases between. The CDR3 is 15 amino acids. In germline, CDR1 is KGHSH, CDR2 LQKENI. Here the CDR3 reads CASSPQSGQGETQYF. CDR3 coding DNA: TGTGCCAGCTCACCACAATCGGGACAAGGCGAGACCCAGTACTTC.

CDR3 amino acids: CASSLDRGGFETQYF. The CDR3 nucleotides read TGTGCCAGCAGCTTAGACAGGGGAGGTTTTGAGACCCAGTACTTC. This chain joins TRBV11-2 and TRBJ2-5, with D perhaps being TRBD1 or TRBD2 (6 bases each). The CDR3 runs to 15 residues. Trimming left V 0 bases short and J 5 bases short, with 13 bases between. The germline CDR1 and CDR2 sequences are SGHAT and FQNNGV.

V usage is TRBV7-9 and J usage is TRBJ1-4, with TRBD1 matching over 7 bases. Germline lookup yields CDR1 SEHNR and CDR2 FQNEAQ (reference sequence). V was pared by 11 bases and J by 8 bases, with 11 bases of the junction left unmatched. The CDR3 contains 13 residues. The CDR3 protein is CAGNTGAGEKLFF. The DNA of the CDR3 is TGTGCCGGGAATACAGGGGCTGGGGAAAAACTGTTTTTT.